This T cell receptor beta chain was identified in a study of blood T cell repertoires in COVID-19. About the study: Donors in the United States, Italy and Spain gave samples during acute or convalescent COVID-19. In each case, the material was cDNA or gDNA derived from T cells, B-cell-depleted T cells, or PBMCs.

In the authors' workflow: Reference gene primer amplification gave estimated nucleated cell counts. Generated by immunoSEQ multiplex PCR, the TCRdb table keeps only in-frame clones and is missing some. V and J calls and clone size are as listed in that table; D and trimming were resolved from the DNA. The data hold some 200,000 clones, with roughly 80% observed a single time. The CDR3 contains 14 residues. CDR1 is SQVTM, CDR2 ANQGSEA, per germline. Trimming removed 3 bases from V and 7 bases from J; junction bases left unmatched: 6. The V gene is TRBV29-1, the J gene TRBJ2-1; 10 bases are shared with TRBD2. Sequencing used peripheral blood. The source of this sequence is a woman of 80 years or more with acute or convalescent COVID-19. CDR3 amino acids: CSVESLAGINEQFF. CDR3 sequence (DNA): TGCAGCGTTGAGTCACTAGCGGGGATTAATGAGCAGTTCTTC.